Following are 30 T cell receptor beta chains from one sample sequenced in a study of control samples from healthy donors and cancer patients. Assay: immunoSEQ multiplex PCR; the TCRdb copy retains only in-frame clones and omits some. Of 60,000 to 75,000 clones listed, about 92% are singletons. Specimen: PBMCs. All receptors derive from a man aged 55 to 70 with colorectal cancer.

The CDR3 sequence is CASSESGGDRAPLHF. In nucleotides, the CDR3 is TGTGCCAGCAGTGAAAGTGGGGGGGACAGGGCGCCCCTCCACTTT. The chain links TRBV6-1 to TRBJ1-6; TRBD1 aligns across 9 bases. This CDR3 is 15 amino acids long. V shed 2 bases and J 13 bases; nucleotides not matched to a gene: 9. CDR1 and CDR2 (germline): MNHNS, SASEGT.

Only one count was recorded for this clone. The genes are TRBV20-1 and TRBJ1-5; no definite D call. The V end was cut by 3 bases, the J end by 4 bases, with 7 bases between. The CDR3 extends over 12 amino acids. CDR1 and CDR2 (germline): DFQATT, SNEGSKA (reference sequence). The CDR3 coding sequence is TGCAGTGCTAGTAGGAATAATCAGCCCCAGCATTTT. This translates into CSASRNNQPQHF.

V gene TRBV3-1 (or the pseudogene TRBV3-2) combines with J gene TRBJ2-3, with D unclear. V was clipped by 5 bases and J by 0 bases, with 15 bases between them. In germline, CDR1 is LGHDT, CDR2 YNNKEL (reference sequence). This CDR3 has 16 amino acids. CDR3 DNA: TGTGCCAGCAGCAATCCAATGACTGAGAGCACAGATACGCAGTATTTT. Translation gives CASSNPMTESTDTQYF.

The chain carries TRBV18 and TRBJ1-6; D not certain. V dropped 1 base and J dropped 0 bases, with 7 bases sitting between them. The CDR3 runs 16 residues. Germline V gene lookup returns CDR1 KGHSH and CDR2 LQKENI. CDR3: CASSPQSSSYNSPLHF. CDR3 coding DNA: TGTGCCAGCTCACCACAGAGCTCCTCCTATAATTCACCCCTCCACTTT.

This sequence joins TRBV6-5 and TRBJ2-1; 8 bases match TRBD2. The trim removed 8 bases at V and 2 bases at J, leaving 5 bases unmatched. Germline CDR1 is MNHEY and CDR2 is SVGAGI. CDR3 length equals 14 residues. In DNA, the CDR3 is TGTGCCAGCTCTAGCGGGCAAGCCTACAATGAGCAGTTCTTC. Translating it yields CASSSGQAYNEQFF.

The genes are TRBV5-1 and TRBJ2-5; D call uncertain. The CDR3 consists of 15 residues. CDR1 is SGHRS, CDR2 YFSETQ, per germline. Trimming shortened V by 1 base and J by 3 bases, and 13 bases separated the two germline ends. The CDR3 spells CASSLFGQAKETQYF. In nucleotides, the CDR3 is TGCGCCAGCAGCTTGTTCGGGCAGGCTAAAGAGACCCAGTACTTC.

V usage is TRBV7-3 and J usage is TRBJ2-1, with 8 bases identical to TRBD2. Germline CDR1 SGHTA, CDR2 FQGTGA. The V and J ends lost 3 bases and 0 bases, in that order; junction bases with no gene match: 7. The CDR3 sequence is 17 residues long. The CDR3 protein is CASSFRSGGASYNEQFF. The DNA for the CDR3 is TGTGCCAGCAGCTTCCGGAGCGGGGGAGCCTCCTACAATGAGCAGTTCTTC.

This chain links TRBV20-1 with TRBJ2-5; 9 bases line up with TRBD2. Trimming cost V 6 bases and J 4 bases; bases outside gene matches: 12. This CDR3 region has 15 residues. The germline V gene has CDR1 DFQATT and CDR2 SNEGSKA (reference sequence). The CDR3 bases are TGCAGTGCCAGTAAGGCGGGGGGGCTGGGAGAGACCCAGTACTTC. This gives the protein CSASKAGGLGETQYF.

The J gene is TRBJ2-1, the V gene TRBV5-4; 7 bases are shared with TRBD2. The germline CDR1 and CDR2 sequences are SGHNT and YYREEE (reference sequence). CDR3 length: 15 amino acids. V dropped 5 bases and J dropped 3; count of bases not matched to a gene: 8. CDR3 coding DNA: TGTGCCAGCAGTTGGGGAGGGGCTAACTACAATGAGCAGTTCTTC. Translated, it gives CASSWGGANYNEQFF.

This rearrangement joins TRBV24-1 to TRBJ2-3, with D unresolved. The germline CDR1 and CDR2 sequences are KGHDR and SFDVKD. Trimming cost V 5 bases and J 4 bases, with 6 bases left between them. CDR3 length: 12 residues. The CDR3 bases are TGTGCCACCAGTGCTGCAGCAGATACGCAGTATTTT. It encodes CATSAAADTQYF.

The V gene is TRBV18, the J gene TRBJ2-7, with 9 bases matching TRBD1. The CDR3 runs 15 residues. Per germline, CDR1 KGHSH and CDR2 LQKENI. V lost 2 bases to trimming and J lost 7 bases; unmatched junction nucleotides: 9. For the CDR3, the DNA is TGTGCCAGCTCACCAGGGACAGGGCTTCGGGAAGAGCAGTACTTC. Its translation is CASSPGTGLREEQYF. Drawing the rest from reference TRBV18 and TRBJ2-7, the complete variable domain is NAGVMQNPRHLVRRRGQEARLRCSPMKGHSHVYWYRQLPEEGLKFMVYLQKENIIDESGMPKERFSAEFPKEGPSILRIQQVVRGDSAAYFCASSPGTGLREEQYFGPGTRLTVT.

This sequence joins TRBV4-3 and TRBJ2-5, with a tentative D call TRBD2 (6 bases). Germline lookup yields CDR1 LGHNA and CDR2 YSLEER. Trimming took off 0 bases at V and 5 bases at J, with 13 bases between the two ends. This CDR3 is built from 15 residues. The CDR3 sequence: CASSQDLRGLETQYF. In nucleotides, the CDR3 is TGCGCCAGCAGCCAAGATCTACGGGGGTTGGAGACCCAGTACTTC.

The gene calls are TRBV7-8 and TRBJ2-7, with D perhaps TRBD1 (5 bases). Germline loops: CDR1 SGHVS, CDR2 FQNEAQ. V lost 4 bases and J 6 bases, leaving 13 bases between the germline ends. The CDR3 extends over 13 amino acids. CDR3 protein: CASSSRQPGEQYF. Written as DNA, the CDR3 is TGTGCCAGCAGCTCCAGACAGCCCGGCGAGCAGTACTTC.

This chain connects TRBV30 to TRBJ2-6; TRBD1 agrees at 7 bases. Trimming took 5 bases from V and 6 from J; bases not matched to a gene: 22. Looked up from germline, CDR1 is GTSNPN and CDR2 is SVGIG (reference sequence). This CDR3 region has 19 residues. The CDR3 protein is CAWGSRSGQTLSEANVLTF. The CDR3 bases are TGTGCCTGGGGATCCCGGTCGGGACAGACGTTATCAGAGGCCAACGTCCTGACTTTC.

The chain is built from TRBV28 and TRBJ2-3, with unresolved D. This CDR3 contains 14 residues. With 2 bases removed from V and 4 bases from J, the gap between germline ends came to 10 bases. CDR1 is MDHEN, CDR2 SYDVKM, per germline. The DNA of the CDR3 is TGTGCCAGCAGTTTACCCCCTCCATCAGATACGCAGTATTTT. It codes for CASSLPPPSDTQYF.

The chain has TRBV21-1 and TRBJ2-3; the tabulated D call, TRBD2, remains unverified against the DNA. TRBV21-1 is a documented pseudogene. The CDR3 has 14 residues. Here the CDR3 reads CASSLRFIADTQYF. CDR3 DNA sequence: TGTGCCAGCAGCCTCCGGTTTATCGCAGATACGCAGTATTTT.

Written as DNA, the CDR3 is TGTGCCAGCAGTTACACGGGGGCTCGGAATTCACCCCTCCACTTT. Translated: CASSYTGARNSPLHF. The rearrangement joins TRBV6-5 to TRBJ1-6; D is possibly TRBD1 (6 bases). This CDR3 spans 15 amino acids. The V end was cut by 2 bases, the J end by 7 bases, with 12 bases between. CDR1 and CDR2 from the germline V gene are MNHEY and SVGAGI.

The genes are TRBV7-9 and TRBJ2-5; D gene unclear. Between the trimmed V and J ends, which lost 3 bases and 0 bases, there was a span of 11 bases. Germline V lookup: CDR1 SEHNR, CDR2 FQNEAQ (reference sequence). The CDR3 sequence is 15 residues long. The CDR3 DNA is TGTGCCAGCAGCTTGCCGACTGGGTACCAAGAGACCCAGTACTTC. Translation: CASSLPTGYQETQYF.

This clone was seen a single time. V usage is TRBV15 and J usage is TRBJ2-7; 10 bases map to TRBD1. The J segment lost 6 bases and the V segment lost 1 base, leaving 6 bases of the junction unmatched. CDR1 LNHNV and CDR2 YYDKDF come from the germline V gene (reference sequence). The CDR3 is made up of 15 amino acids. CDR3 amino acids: CATSRVDRGNGEQYF. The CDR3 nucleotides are TGTGCCACCAGCAGAGTGGACAGGGGGAACGGCGAGCAGTACTTC.

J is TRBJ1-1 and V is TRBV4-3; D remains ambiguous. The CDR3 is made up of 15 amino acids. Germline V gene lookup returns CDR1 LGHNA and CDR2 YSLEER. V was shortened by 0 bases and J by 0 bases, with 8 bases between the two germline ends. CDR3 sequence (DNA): TGCGCCAGCAGCCAAGATCCGGGTGTGAACACTGAAGCTTTCTTT. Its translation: CASSQDPGVNTEAFF.

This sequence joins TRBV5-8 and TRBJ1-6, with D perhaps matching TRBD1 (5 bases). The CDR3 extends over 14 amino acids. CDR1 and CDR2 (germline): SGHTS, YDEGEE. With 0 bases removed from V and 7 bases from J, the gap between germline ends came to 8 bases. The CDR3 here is CASSLAGWNSPLHF. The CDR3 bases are TGTGCCAGCAGCTTGGCAGGGTGGAATTCACCCCTCCACTTT.

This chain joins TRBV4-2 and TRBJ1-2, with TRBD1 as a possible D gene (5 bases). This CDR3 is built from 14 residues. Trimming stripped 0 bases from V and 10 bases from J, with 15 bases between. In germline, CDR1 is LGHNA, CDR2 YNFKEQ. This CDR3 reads CASSQDRWSGIYTF. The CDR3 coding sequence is TGTGCCAGCAGCCAAGATCGATGGTCAGGGATCTACACCTTC.

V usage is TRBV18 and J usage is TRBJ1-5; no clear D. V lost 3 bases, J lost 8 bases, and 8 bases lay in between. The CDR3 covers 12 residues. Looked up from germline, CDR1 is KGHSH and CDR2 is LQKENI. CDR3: CASSPPGKPQHF. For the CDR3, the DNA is TGTGCCAGCTCACCCCCCGGAAAGCCCCAGCATTTT.

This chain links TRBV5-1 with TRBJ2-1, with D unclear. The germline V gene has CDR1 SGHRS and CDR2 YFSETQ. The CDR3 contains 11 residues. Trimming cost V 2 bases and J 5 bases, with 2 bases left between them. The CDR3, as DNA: TGCGCCAGCAGCTTAGACAATGAGCAGTTCTTC. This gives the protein CASSLDNEQFF.

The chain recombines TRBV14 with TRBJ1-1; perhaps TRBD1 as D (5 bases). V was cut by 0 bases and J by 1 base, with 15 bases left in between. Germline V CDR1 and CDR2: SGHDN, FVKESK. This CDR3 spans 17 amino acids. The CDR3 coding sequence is TGTGCCAGCAGCCAAGAGATTCGGCAGGGCGGGAACACTGAAGCTTTCTTT. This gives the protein CASSQEIRQGGNTEAFF.

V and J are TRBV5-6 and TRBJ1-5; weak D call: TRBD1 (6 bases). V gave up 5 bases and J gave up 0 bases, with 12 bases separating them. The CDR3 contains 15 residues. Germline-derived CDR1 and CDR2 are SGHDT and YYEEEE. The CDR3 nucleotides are TGTGCCAGCAGACTCTGGGGGCCTAGCAATCAGCCCCAGCATTTT. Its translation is CASRLWGPSNQPQHF.

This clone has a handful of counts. The CDR3 bases are TGTGCCAGCAGCCCCCGGACAGGGGAGGTTGAAAAACTGTTTTTT. Translation gives CASSPRTGEVEKLFF. J is TRBJ1-4 and V is TRBV9, with 9 bases identical to TRBD1. Trimming at V came to 4 bases and at J to 7 bases, leaving 8 bases not matched to a gene. The CDR3 extends over 15 amino acids. Germline assignment: CDR1 SGDLS and CDR2 YYNGEE.

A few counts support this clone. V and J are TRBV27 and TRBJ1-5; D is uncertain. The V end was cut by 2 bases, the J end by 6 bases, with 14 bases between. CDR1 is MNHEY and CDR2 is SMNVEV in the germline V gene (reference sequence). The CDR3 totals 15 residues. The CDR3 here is CASSLRFWAAQPQHF. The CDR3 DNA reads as TGTGCCAGCAGTTTACGGTTCTGGGCGGCTCAGCCCCAGCATTTT.

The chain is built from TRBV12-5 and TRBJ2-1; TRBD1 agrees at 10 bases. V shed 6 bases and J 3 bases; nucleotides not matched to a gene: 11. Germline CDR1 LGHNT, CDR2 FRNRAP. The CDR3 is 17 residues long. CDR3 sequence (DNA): TGTGCTAGTGGAATTACTCCGGGACAGGGGTACTACAATGAGCAGTTCTTC. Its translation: CASGITPGQGYYNEQFF.

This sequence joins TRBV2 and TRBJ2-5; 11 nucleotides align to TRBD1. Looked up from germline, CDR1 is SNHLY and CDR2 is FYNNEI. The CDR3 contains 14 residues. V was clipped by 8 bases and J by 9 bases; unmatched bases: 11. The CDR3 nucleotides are TGTGCCAGCTCCGCGGACAGGGGGCAAGGGGCCCAGTACTTC. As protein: CASSADRGQGAQYF.